This T cell receptor (beta chain) is drawn from a study of technical replicates of blood from a handful of donors. The J segment lost 7 bases and the V segment lost 4 bases, leaving 17 bases of the junction unmatched. The length of the CDR3 is 18 residues. Germline CDR1 and CDR2: SGHTA and FQGNSA. Profiling relied on immunoSEQ multiplex PCR, and the TCRdb table lists in-frame clones only, not all of them. Seen here are about 80,000 clones, approximately 90% observed once, and the top ten hold 0.41%. This TCR was sampled from a human donor in good health. The V gene is TRBV7-2, the J gene TRBJ1-5; TRBD1 matches 9 bases. Material for sequencing was T cells isolated from PBMCs. CDR3 in DNA: TGTGCCAGCAGCTATCTTTGGACAGGGGAAGGAATGGAGCAGCCCCAGCATTTT. It is translated as CASSYLWTGEGMEQPQHF.